The clone carrying this T cell receptor (beta chain) was found a few times. This sample was taken from a study of T-cell reconstitution after alpha-beta-depleted transplantation in children. Trimming removed 3 bases at V and 2 bases at J, with 14 bases between. CDR3 length: 16 amino acids. Per the germline V gene, CDR1 is SGHAT and CDR2 is FQNNGV. TCRbeta library construction was performed incorporating unique molecular identifiers. TCRdb independently ran MiXCR on the PCR reads; one entry per CDR3 protein. In the table there are hundreds of thousands of distinct CDR3 sequences, 10% to 15% of which are singletons.

The source of this sequence is a human donor who donated a stem cell graft to a child with Fanconi anemia. Sequencing was performed on PBMCs, taken from the stem cell graft. The rearrangement links TRBV11-2 to TRBJ2-1; a weak D match, TRBD1 (6 bases). CDR3 nucleotide sequence: TGTGCCAGCAGCTTTCTTGGGGGCTATACCTACAATGAGCAGTTCTTC. Amino acids: CASSFLGGYTYNEQFF. The variable domain in full, completed from reference TRBV11-2 and TRBJ2-1, reads EAGVAQSPRYKIIEKRQSVAFWCNPISGHATLYWYQQILGQGPKLLIQFQNNGVVDDSQLPKDRFSAERLKGVDSTLKIQPAKLEDSAVYLCASSFLGGYTYNEQFFGPGTRLTVL.